The 9 T cell receptor beta chains reported below all come from one sample, sequenced in a study of cytomegalovirus exposure and HLA in healthy donors. Primers: 60 Vbeta forward and 13 Jbeta reverse. The table came from immunoSEQ multiplex PCR; TCRdb's copy has only in-frame clones and leaves some out. The data contain around 130,000 clones, roughly 80% of them singletons. The sample taken for sequencing was PBMCs. The receptors stem from an older woman in good health and CMV-seronegative.

The rearrangement links TRBV6-7 to TRBJ2-7; D call uncertain. TRBV6-7 is labeled an ORF, and its function is uncertain. The CDR3 has 11 residues. V lost 11 bases and J lost 2, with 10 bases in between. The CDR3 DNA sequence: TGTGCCGTTCATTCAGCCTACGAGCAGTACTTC. It is translated as CAVHSAYEQYF.

V is TRBV10-3 and J is TRBJ2-3; TRBD2 aligns across 11 bases. CDR1 and CDR2 from the germline V gene are ENHRY and SYGVKD. CDR3 length: 15 amino acids. Unmatched junction bases numbered 4, after V lost 6 bases and J lost 2 bases. CDR3 sequence: CAIRTSGIHTDTQYF. The CDR3 DNA follows: TGTGCCATCAGGACTAGCGGGATCCACACAGATACGCAGTATTTT.

The V call is TRBV5-1, the J call TRBJ1-1, with TRBD1 as a possible D gene (5 bases). Trimming left V 1 base short and J 5 bases short, with 12 bases between. Germline CDR1 SGHRS, CDR2 YFSETQ. The CDR3 has 14 residues. The DNA for the CDR3 is TGCGCCAGCAGCTTGTCCCGGGGGAGTACTGAAGCTTTCTTT. It is translated as CASSLSRGSTEAFF.

This chain connects TRBV28 to TRBJ2-7, with TRBD2 matching over 11 bases. The CDR3 extends over 21 amino acids. After removal of 5 bases from V and 6 bases from J, the junction contained 27 bases not matched to a gene. CDR1 and CDR2 (germline): MDHEN, SYDVKM. In DNA form, the CDR3 reads TGTGCCAGCAGTACGCCCAATCCATGGCTAGCGGGAGGTAGAGGTGGGGGCGAGCAGTACTTC. Protein sequence: CASSTPNPWLAGGRGGGEQYF.

This chain uses TRBV27 with TRBJ2-7; TRBD2 matches 7 bases. CDR3 length: 15 residues. Trimming at V came to 6 bases and at J to 2 bases, leaving 10 bases not matched to a gene. The V gene's germline CDR1 is MNHEY and CDR2 SMNVEV (reference sequence). CDR3 loop: CASSRGTKQAYEQYF. The CDR3 DNA reads as TGTGCCAGCAGCCGAGGGACTAAACAAGCCTACGAGCAGTACTTC.

The CDR3 spells CASSPPRDRVQETQYF. The CDR3 nucleotides are TGTGCCAGCTCACCACCCCGGGACAGAGTACAAGAGACCCAGTACTTC. The chain couples TRBV18 to TRBJ2-5, with 7 bases fitting TRBD1. CDR3 size: 16 residues. CDR1 and CDR2 from the germline V gene are KGHSH and LQKENI. The V segment lost 0 bases and the J segment 2 bases; nucleotides outside the gene matches: 6.

The rearrangement uses TRBV6-1 and TRBJ1-4; 10 bases are a match to TRBD1. J lost 7 bases, V lost 8 bases, and 7 bases had no gene match. The CDR3 consists of 14 residues. Germline CDR1 and CDR2: MNHNS and SASEGT. CDR3 DNA: TGTGCCAGCGTCCCGGGACAGGGGAGTGAAAAACTGTTTTTT. Its translation is CASVPGQGSEKLFF.

J is TRBJ1-5 and V is TRBV14; D is uncertain. The V gene lost 4 bases and the J gene lost 7 bases, with 14 bases spanning the gap. CDR3 size: 14 residues. Germline values: CDR1 SGHDN, CDR2 FVKESK. CDR3 sequence: CASSRGGFGQPQHF. CDR3 nucleotide sequence: TGTGCCAGCAGCCGAGGAGGGTTCGGACAGCCCCAGCATTTT.

In nucleotides, the CDR3 is TGTGCCAGCAGCGTAGGGGGGGGACTAGCGGGGGAGCTGTTTTTT. Residues: CASSVGGGLAGELFF. V is TRBV9 and J is TRBJ2-2; TRBD2 matches at 10 bases. The CDR3 covers 15 residues. Germline assignment: CDR1 SGDLS and CDR2 YYNGEE. After removal of 0 bases from V and 8 bases from J, the junction contained 4 bases not matched to a gene.